The TCR beta chain described here comes from a study of Ad26.COV2.S vaccination and SARS-CoV-2 variants. The V and J ends lost 4 bases and 2 bases respectively, with 18 bases between them. The CDR3 is 17 amino acids. Germline V lookup: CDR1 MGHRA, CDR2 YSYEKL. Treatment: about 20 received Ad26.COV2.S at low or high dose, single or two shots; five or six received placebo; per-sample allocation not given. Specimen acquisition occurred on day 63 following the initial vaccine or placebo injection. The method was immunoSEQ multiplex PCR; TCRdb's version includes in-frame clones alone and lacks a portion of them. The table shows around 300,000 clones, with roughly 90% occurring only once.

The input for sequencing was peripheral blood, taken in a trial of Ad26.COV2.S vaccine versus placebo. This TCR derives from a person aged 18 to 59 who received the Ad26.COV2.S COVID-19 vaccine or a placebo. The chain is built from TRBV4-1 and TRBJ2-1; D ambiguous. The CDR3 DNA reads as TGCGCCAGCAGCCCTGAAGGCGTAAGTGGGGCCTACAATGAGCAGTTCTTC. Protein product: CASSPEGVSGAYNEQFF.